These T cell receptor beta chains were read from a single sample in a study of blood T cell repertoires in COVID-19. The protocol was immunoSEQ multiplex PCR, while the TCRdb copy is restricted to in-frame clones and leaves out a portion. This table holds about 190,000 clones, about 88% found once. Specimen: peripheral blood. These TCRs come from a man aged 25 to 40 with acute or convalescent COVID-19. The CDR3 runs from the conserved cysteine through the conserved F or W. A D gene is named only where the DNA matches it firmly. Rows give clone size only sometimes, using once, few, many, or a class for an expanded clone.

V: TRBV2
size: -
D: TRBD1
J: TRBJ1-5
CDR3: CASSSKQGANQPQHF
DNA: TGTGCCAGCAGTTCAAAGCAGGGGGCGAATCAGCCCCAGCATTTT

V: TRBV6-5
size: -
D: -
J: TRBJ1-1
CDR3: CASSRSGAFF
DNA: TGTGCCAGCAGTCGAAGCGGGGCTTTCTTT

V: TRBV3-1/TRBV3-2
size: -
D: -
J: TRBJ2-7
CDR3: CASSQEGLGVYEQYF
DNA: TGTGCCAGCAGCCAAGAGGGGCTAGGGGTATACGAGCAGTACTTC

V: TRBV5-1
size: -
D: TRBD1
J: TRBJ2-1
CDR3: CASSSVSGQGNEQFF
DNA: TGCGCCAGCAGTTCCGTTTCGGGACAGGGGAATGAGCAGTTCTTC

V: TRBV5-1
size: -
D: TRBD2
J: TRBJ2-3
CDR3: CASSSLGGSTDTQYF
DNA: TGCGCCAGCAGCTCTTTGGGAGGGAGCACAGATACGCAGTATTTT

V: TRBV6-5
size: many
D: TRBD1
J: TRBJ2-3
CDR3: CASRVGQGTDTQYF
DNA: TGTGCCAGCAGAGTAGGACAGGGGACAGATACGCAGTATTTT

V: TRBV3-1/TRBV3-2
size: -
D: TRBD1
J: TRBJ1-2
CDR3: CASSQRTGDGYTF
DNA: TGTGCCAGCAGCCAAAGGACAGGGGACGGCTACACCTTC

V: TRBV6-1
size: -
D: -
J: TRBJ2-7
CDR3: CASSDPRPYEQYF
DNA: TGTGCCAGCAGTGATCCGAGGCCCTACGAGCAGTACTTC

V: TRBV6-5
size: -
D: TRBD1
J: TRBJ1-4
CDR3: CASRLGQGKSEKLFF
DNA: TGTGCCAGCAGGCTTGGACAGGGGAAGTCTGAAAAACTGTTTTTT

V: TRBV15
size: -
D: -
J: TRBJ2-7
CDR3: CATSRDLTGSYEQYF
DNA: TGTGCCACCAGCAGAGATCTTACGGGGTCCTACGAGCAGTACTTC

V: TRBV6-6
size: -
D: TRBD2
J: TRBJ2-1
CDR3: CASSFSGRAGAEQFF
DNA: TGTGCCAGCAGTTTTAGCGGGAGGGCCGGAGCTGAGCAGTTCTTC

V: TRBV7-9
size: -
D: -
J: TRBJ1-1
CDR3: CASSLVGAYNTEAFF
DNA: TGTGCCAGCAGCTTAGTGGGGGCCTACAATACTGAAGCTTTCTTT

V: TRBV2
size: once
D: TRBD2
J: TRBJ2-3
CDR3: CASSGSGLLAGDTQYF
DNA: TGTGCCAGCAGTGGTTCAGGGCTACTAGCGGGGGATACGCAGTATTTT

V: TRBV6-5
size: -
D: -
J: TRBJ1-1
CDR3: CASSYSAGRGEAFF
DNA: TGTGCCAGCAGTTACTCAGCAGGGCGGGGTGAAGCTTTCTTT

V: TRBV11-2
size: -
D: -
J: TRBJ1-3
CDR3: CASSPRGSSGNTIYF
DNA: TGTGCCAGCAGTCCTCGGGGGAGCTCTGGAAACACCATATATTTT

V: TRBV19
size: few
D: -
J: TRBJ1-6
CDR3: CASRSPGNPNSPLHF
DNA: TGTGCCAGTAGGTCGCCAGGGAATCCAAATTCACCCCTCCACTTT

V: TRBV6-5
size: -
D: -
J: TRBJ1-1
CDR3: CASSYLRGREAFF
DNA: TGTGCCAGCAGTTACCTGCGGGGGAGGGAAGCTTTCTTT

V: TRBV28
size: -
D: TRBD2
J: TRBJ2-3
CDR3: CASRSGASTDTQYF
DNA: TGTGCCAGCAGAAGCGGGGCGAGCACAGATACGCAGTATTTT

V: TRBV28
size: few
D: -
J: TRBJ1-2
CDR3: CASSLNRVNGYTF
DNA: TGTGCCAGCAGTTTAAACAGGGTCAATGGCTACACCTTC

V: TRBV7-3
size: once
D: -
J: TRBJ2-5
CDR3: CASSLRSGRRGIVETQYF
DNA: TGTGCCAGCAGCTTAAGATCGGGTAGGAGGGGTATCGTCGAGACCCAGTACTTC

V: TRBV11-2
size: few
D: TRBD1
J: TRBJ1-2
CDR3: CASSHTGGTNYGYTF
DNA: TGTGCCAGCAGCCACACAGGGGGAACTAACTATGGCTACACCTTC

V: TRBV3-1/TRBV3-2
size: -
D: -
J: TRBJ1-5
CDR3: CASSHAGSNQPQHF
DNA: TGTGCCAGCAGCCACGCGGGTAGCAATCAGCCCCAGCATTTT

V: TRBV9
size: -
D: -
J: TRBJ2-7
CDR3: CASSVDGTFSYEQYF
DNA: TGTGCCAGCAGCGTAGACGGGACTTTCTCCTACGAGCAGTACTTC

V: TRBV5-5
size: -
D: TRBD1
J: TRBJ2-5
CDR3: CASSGTGGKETQYF
DNA: TGTGCCAGCAGCGGGACAGGCGGAAAAGAGACCCAGTACTTC

V: TRBV28
size: -
D: -
J: TRBJ2-1
CDR3: CASSFLGFIDEQFF
DNA: TGTGCCAGCAGTTTTCTCGGGTTTATCGATGAGCAGTTCTTC

V: TRBV5-1
size: -
D: -
J: TRBJ1-4
CDR3: CASSSGGRIGLFF
DNA: TGCGCCAGCAGCTCCGGTGGTCGTATCGGACTGTTTTTT

V: TRBV10-1
size: -
D: -
J: TRBJ2-3
CDR3: CASSETGYGTQYF
DNA: TGCGCCAGCAGTGAGACGGGTTACGGAACGCAGTATTTT

V: TRBV24-1
size: -
D: -
J: TRBJ2-3
CDR3: CATSDSRYRTDTQYF
DNA: TGTGCCACCAGTGATTCGCGATATCGCACAGATACGCAGTATTTT

V: TRBV3-1/TRBV3-2
size: -
D: TRBD1
J: TRBJ1-3
CDR3: CASSDDRGFRGNTIYF
DNA: TGTGCCAGCAGCGATGACAGGGGGTTCAGAGGAAACACCATATATTTT

V: TRBV2
size: -
D: -
J: TRBJ2-1
CDR3: CASTLLKSYNEQFF
DNA: TGTGCCAGCACCTTACTAAAATCCTACAATGAGCAGTTCTTC

V: TRBV5-1
size: -
D: -
J: TRBJ1-3
CDR3: CASSSGTGNTIYF
DNA: TGCGCCAGCAGCTCCGGGACTGGAAACACCATATATTTT

V: TRBV29-1
size: -
D: TRBD1
J: TRBJ1-1
CDR3: CSVRDSENTEAFF
DNA: TGCAGCGTGAGGGACAGTGAAAACACTGAAGCTTTCTTT

V: TRBV7-2
size: once
D: -
J: TRBJ1-5
CDR3: CASSNSQGQPQHF
DNA: TGTGCCAGCAGCAACTCTCAGGGTCAGCCCCAGCATTTT

V: TRBV7-9
size: -
D: -
J: TRBJ1-4
CDR3: CASSLWASDSSRILFF
DNA: TGTGCCAGCAGCTTATGGGCGTCGGACAGTAGTCGTATACTGTTTTTT

V: TRBV11-3
size: -
D: -
J: TRBJ2-1
CDR3: CASSLASGLGSYNEQFF
DNA: TGTGCCAGCAGCTTAGCTTCGGGACTGGGCTCCTACAATGAGCAGTTCTTC

V: TRBV28
size: -
D: TRBD1
J: TRBJ1-5
CDR3: CATQGVLRNQPQHF
DNA: TGTGCCACCCAGGGGGTCTTGCGCAATCAGCCCCAGCATTTT

V: TRBV3-1/TRBV3-2
size: -
D: -
J: TRBJ1-6
CDR3: CASSQGGSPLHF
DNA: TGTGCCAGCAGCCAAGGAGGTTCACCCCTCCACTTT

V: TRBV9
size: -
D: TRBD1
J: TRBJ1-5
CDR3: CASSPTGATNQPQHF
DNA: TGTGCCAGCAGCCCGACAGGGGCGACCAATCAGCCCCAGCATTTT

V: TRBV5-1
size: -
D: -
J: TRBJ1-2
CDR3: CASSLARVNYGYTF
DNA: TGCGCCAGCAGCTTGGCCCGGGTCAACTATGGCTACACCTTC

V: TRBV19
size: -
D: -
J: TRBJ2-1
CDR3: CASSQNPGSYNEQFF
DNA: TGTGCCAGTAGCCAAAACCCCGGGAGCTACAATGAGCAGTTCTTC

V: TRBV18
size: -
D: -
J: TRBJ1-1
CDR3: CASSRSGAQGMNTEAFF
DNA: TGTGCCAGCTCACGGTCTGGGGCCCAGGGGATGAACACTGAAGCTTTCTTT

V: TRBV6-5
size: -
D: -
J: TRBJ1-5
CDR3: CASRAQGPNQPQHF
DNA: TGTGCCAGCAGGGCACAGGGACCCAATCAGCCCCAGCATTTT

V: TRBV15
size: -
D: -
J: TRBJ2-7
CDR3: CATSRDNGASEQYF
DNA: TGTGCCACCAGCAGAGATAATGGGGCCTCCGAGCAGTACTTC

V: TRBV15
size: -
D: -
J: TRBJ1-3
CDR3: CATSRFGTGDNTIYF
DNA: TGTGCCACCAGCAGATTCGGGACGGGGGACAACACCATATATTTT

V: TRBV10-3
size: -
D: TRBD1
J: TRBJ2-7
CDR3: CAISESWDRVTYEQYF
DNA: TGTGCCATCAGTGAGTCCTGGGACAGGGTCACCTACGAGCAGTACTTC

V: TRBV5-1
size: -
D: -
J: TRBJ2-6
CDR3: CASSLFRISGANVLTF
DNA: TGCGCCAGCAGCTTGTTCAGGATCTCTGGGGCCAACGTCCTGACTTTC

V: TRBV12-3/TRBV12-4
size: once
D: -
J: TRBJ1-5
CDR3: CASSKGEGEPQHF
DNA: TGTGCCAGCAGTAAGGGCGAGGGGGAGCCCCAGCATTTT

V: TRBV30
size: once
D: -
J: TRBJ1-1
CDR3: CAWARGTEAFF
DNA: TGTGCCTGGGCCAGGGGTACTGAAGCTTTCTTT

V: TRBV27
size: -
D: TRBD2
J: TRBJ2-7
CDR3: CASSPGLAVYEQYF
DNA: TGTGCCAGCAGCCCGGGACTAGCAGTATACGAGCAGTACTTC

V: TRBV4-2
size: few
D: -
J: TRBJ1-4
CDR3: CASERDGDEKLFF
DNA: TGTGCCAGCGAGCGGGACGGGGATGAAAAACTGTTTTTT

V: TRBV30
size: -
D: -
J: TRBJ1-1
CDR3: CAWSRGGFDTEAFF
DNA: TGTGCCTGGAGTAGGGGGGGCTTTGACACTGAAGCTTTCTTT

V: TRBV3-1/TRBV3-2
size: -
D: -
J: TRBJ1-2
CDR3: CASSQGAGGYYGYTF
DNA: TGTGCCAGCAGCCAAGGGGCGGGAGGCTACTATGGCTACACCTTC

V: TRBV6-5
size: -
D: TRBD1
J: TRBJ1-5
CDR3: CATWTGLNQPQHF
DNA: TGTGCCACATGGACAGGGCTAAATCAGCCCCAGCATTTT

V: TRBV18
size: -
D: TRBD2
J: TRBJ2-1
CDR3: CASSPPGLAYNEQFF
DNA: TGTGCCAGCTCACCACCGGGACTAGCGTACAATGAGCAGTTCTTC

V: TRBV9
size: -
D: TRBD2
J: TRBJ2-2
CDR3: CASSPPAGGRLSGELFF
DNA: TGTGCCAGCAGCCCCCCAGCTGGCGGGAGGTTGTCCGGGGAGCTGTTTTTT

V: TRBV9
size: -
D: TRBD2
J: TRBJ2-5
CDR3: CASSARLAGGSETQYF
DNA: TGTGCCAGCAGCGCAAGATTAGCGGGAGGGTCGGAGACCCAGTACTTC

V: TRBV11-2
size: -
D: TRBD2
J: TRBJ2-5
CDR3: CASSFLAGWRETQYF
DNA: TGTGCCAGCAGCTTTCTAGCGGGGTGGAGAGAGACCCAGTACTTC

V: TRBV20-1
size: -
D: TRBD1
J: TRBJ1-4
CDR3: CSASIGTGGYEKLFF
DNA: TGCAGTGCTAGTATCGGGACAGGGGGATATGAAAAACTGTTTTTT

V: TRBV6-5
size: -
D: -
J: TRBJ2-4
CDR3: CASSYSRNIQYF
DNA: TGTGCCAGCAGTTACTCGCGAAACATTCAGTACTTC